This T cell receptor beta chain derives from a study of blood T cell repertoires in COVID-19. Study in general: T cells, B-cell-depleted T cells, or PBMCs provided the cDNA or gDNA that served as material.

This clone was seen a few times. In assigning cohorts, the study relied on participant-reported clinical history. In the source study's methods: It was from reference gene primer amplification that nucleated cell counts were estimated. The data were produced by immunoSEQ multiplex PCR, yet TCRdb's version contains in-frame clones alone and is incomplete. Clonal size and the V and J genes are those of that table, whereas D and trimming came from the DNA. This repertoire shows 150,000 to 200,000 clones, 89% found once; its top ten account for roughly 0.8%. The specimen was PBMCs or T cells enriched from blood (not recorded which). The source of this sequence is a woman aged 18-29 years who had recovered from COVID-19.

CDR3 nucleotide sequence: TGTGCCATCGCGTCAAATAATCAGCCCCAGCATTTT. Translation: CAIASNNQPQHF. The gene calls are TRBV10-3 and TRBJ1-5; D remains unclear. CDR3 length equals 12 residues. The germline CDR1 and CDR2 sequences are ENHRY and SYGVKD. Trimming took off 8 bases at V and 4 bases at J, with 9 bases between the two ends.